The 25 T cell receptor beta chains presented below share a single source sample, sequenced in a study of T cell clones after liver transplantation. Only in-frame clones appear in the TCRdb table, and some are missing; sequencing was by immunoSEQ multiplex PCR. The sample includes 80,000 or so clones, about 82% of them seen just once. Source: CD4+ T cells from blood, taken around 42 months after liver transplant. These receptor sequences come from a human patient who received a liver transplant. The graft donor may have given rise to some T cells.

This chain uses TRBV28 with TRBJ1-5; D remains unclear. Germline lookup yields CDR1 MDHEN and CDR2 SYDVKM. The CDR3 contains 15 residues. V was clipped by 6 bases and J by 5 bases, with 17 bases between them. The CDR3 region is CASSRLGSGYQPQHF. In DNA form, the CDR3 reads TGTGCCAGCAGCCGCCTGGGGAGTGGGTATCAGCCCCAGCATTTT.

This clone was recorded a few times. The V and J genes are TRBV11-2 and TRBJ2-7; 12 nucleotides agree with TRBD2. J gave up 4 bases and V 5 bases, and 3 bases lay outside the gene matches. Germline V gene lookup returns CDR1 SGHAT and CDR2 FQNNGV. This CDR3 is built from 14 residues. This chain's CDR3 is CASSAGLAGYEQYF. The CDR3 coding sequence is TGTGCCAGCAGCGCAGGACTAGCGGGGTACGAGCAGTACTTC. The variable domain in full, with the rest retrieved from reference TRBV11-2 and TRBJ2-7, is EAGVAQSPRYKIIEKRQSVAFWCNPISGHATLYWYQQILGQGPKLLIQFQNNGVVDDSQLPKDRFSAERLKGVDSTLKIQPAKLEDSAVYLCASSAGLAGYEQYFGPGTRLTVT.

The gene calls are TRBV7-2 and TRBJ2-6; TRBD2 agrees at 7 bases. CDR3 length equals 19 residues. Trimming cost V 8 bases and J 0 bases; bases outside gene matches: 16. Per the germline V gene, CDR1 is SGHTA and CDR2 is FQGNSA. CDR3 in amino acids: CASAPRQASGYSGANVLTF. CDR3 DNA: TGTGCCAGCGCCCCTCGCCAGGCTAGCGGTTACTCTGGGGCCAACGTCCTGACTTTC.

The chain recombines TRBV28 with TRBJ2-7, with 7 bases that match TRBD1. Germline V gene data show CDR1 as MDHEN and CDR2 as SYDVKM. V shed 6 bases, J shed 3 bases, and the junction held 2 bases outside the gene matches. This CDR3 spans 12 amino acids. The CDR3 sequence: CASSGTVYEQYF. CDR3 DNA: TGTGCCAGCAGCGGGACAGTCTACGAGCAGTACTTC.

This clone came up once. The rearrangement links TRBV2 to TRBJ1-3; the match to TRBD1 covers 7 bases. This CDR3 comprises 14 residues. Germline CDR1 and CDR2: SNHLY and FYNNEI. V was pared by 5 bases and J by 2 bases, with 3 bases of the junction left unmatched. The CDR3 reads CASSQGGAGNTIYF. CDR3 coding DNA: TGTGCCAGCAGTCAGGGGGGAGCTGGAAACACCATATATTTT.

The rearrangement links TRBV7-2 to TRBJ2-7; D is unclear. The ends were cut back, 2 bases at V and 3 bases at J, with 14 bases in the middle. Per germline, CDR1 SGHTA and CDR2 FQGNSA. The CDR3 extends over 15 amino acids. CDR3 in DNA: TGTGCCAGCAGCTTAAGTTTCGGCAGAGACTACGAGCAGTACTTC. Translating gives CASSLSFGRDYEQYF.

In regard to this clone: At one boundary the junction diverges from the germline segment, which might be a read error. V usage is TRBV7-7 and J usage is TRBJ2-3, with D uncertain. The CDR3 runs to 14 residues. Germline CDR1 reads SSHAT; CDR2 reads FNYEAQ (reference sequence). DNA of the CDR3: TGTGCTAGCAGCCCGCACGAGGCTAGTGATACGCAGTATTTT. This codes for CASSPHEASDTQYF.

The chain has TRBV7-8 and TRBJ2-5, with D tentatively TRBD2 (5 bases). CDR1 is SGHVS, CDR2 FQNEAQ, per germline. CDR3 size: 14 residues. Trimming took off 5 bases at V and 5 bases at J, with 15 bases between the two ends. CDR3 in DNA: TGTGCCAGCAGCCGGGATAGAAGAGTGGAGACCCAGTACTTC. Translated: CASSRDRRVETQYF.

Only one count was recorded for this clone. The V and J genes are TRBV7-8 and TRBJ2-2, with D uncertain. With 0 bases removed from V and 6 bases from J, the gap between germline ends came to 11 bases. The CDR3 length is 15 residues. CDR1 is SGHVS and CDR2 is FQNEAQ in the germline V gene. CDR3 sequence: CASSLAHSSSGELFF. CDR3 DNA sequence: TGTGCCAGCAGCTTAGCGCACAGTAGCTCCGGGGAGCTGTTTTTT.

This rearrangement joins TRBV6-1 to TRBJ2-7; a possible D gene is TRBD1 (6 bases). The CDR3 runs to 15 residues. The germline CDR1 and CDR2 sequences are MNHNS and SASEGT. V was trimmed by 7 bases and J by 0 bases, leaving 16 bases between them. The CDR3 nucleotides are TGTGCCAGCACCCCCCCCAGGGGTTTCTCCTACGAGCAGTACTTC. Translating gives CASTPPRGFSYEQYF.

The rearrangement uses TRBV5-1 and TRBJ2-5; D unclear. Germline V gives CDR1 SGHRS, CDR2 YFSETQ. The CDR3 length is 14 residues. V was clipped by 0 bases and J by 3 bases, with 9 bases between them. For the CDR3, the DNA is TGCGCCAGCAGCTTGGCCGTGGGAAAAGAGACCCAGTACTTC. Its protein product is CASSLAVGKETQYF.

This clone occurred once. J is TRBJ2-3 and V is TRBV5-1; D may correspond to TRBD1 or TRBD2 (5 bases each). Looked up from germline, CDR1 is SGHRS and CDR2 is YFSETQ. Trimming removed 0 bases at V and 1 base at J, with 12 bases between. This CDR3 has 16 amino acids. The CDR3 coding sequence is TGCGCCAGCAGCTTGGGTTCCGGGACGGGCACAGATACGCAGTATTTT. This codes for CASSLGSGTGTDTQYF.

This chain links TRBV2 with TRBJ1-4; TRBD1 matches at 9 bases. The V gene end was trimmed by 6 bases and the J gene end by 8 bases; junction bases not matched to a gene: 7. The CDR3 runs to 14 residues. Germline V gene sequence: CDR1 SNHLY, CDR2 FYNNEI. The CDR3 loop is CASSRTGVSEKLFF. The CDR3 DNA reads TGTGCCAGCAGCCGGACAGGGGTTTCCGAAAAACTGTTTTTT.

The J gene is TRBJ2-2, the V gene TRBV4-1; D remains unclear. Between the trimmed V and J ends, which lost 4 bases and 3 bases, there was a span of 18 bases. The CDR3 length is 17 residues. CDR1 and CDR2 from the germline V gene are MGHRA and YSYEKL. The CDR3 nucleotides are TGCGCCAGCAGCCTCGTAACGAAAGCATTCGACACCGGGGAGCTGTTTTTT. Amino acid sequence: CASSLVTKAFDTGELFF.

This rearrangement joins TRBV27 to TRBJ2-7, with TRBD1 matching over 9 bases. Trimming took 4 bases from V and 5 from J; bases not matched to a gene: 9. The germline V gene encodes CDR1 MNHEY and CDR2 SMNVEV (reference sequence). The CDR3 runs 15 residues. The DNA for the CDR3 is TGTGCCAGCAGTTCCCTGGGGACAGGGAATCACGAGCAGTACTTC. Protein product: CASSSLGTGNHEQYF.

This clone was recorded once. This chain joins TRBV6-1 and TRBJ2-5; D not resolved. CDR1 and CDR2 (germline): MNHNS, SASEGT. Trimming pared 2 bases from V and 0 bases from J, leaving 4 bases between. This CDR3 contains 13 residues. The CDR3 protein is CASSENYQETQYF. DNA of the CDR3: TGTGCCAGCAGTGAAAACTACCAAGAGACCCAGTACTTC.

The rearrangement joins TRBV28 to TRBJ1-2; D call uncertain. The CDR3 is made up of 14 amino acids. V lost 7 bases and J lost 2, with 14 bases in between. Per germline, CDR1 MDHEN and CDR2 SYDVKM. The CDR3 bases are TGTGCCAGCACTCTGAGTATATTCAACTATGGCTACACCTTC. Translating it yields CASTLSIFNYGYTF.

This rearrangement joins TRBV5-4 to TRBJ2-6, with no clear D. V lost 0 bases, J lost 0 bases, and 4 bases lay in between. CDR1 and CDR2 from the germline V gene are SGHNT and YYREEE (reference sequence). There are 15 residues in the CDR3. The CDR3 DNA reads TGTGCCAGCAGCTTGGTGCTCTCTGGGGCCAACGTCCTGACTTTC. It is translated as CASSLVLSGANVLTF.

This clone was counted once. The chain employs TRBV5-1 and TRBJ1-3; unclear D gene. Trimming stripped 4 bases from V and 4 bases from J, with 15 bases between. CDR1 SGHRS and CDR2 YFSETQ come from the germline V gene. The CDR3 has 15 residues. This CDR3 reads CASSNDGLGGNTIYF. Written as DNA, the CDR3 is TGCGCCAGCAGCAACGACGGACTTGGAGGAAACACCATATATTTT.

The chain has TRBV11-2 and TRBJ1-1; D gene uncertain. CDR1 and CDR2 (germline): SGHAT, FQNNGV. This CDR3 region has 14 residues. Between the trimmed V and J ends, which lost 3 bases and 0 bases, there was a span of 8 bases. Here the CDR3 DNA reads TGTGCCAGCAGCTTGAAGTCCTTGAACACTGAAGCTTTCTTT. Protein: CASSLKSLNTEAFF.

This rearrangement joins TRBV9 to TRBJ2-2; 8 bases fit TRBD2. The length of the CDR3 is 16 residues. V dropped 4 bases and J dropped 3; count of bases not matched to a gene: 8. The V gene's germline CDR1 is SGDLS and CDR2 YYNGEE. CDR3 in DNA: TGTGCCAGCAGCATTCGAGGGACTAGAGACACCGGGGAGCTGTTTTTT. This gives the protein CASSIRGTRDTGELFF.

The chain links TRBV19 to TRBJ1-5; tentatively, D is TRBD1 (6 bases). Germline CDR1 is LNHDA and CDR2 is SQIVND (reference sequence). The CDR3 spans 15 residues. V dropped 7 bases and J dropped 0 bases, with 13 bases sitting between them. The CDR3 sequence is CASTTDRYSNQPQHF. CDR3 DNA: TGTGCCAGTACTACGGACAGATATAGCAATCAGCCCCAGCATTTT.

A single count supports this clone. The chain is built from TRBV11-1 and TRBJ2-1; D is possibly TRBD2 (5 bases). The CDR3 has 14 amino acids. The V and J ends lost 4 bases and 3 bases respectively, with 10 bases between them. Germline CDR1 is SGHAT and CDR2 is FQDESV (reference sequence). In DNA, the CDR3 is TGTGCCAGCAGCTCCCAGCGGAGCTACAATGAGCAGTTCTTC. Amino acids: CASSSQRSYNEQFF. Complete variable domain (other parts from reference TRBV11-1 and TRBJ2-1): EAEVAQSPRYKITEKSQAVAFWCDPISGHATLYWYRQILGQGPELLVQFQDESVVDDSQLPKDRFSAERLKGVDSTLKIQPAELGDSAMYLCASSSQRSYNEQFFGPGTRLTVL.

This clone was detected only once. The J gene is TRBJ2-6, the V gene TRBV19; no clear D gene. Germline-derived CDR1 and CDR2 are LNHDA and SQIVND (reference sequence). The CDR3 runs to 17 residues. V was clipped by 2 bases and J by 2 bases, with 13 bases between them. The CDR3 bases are TGTGCCAGTAGTATATCTCCAGGCCAGACTGGGGCCAACGTCCTGACTTTC. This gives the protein CASSISPGQTGANVLTF.

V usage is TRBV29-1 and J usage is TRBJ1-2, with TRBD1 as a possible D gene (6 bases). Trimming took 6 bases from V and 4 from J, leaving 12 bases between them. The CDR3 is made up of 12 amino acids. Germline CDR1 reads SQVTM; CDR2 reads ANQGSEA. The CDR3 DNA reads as TGCAGCGTGCTGGACAGCCGCTATGGCTACACCTTC. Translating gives CSVLDSRYGYTF.